Presented here are 4 T cell receptor beta chains from one specimen sequenced in a study of beta chain features in type 1 diabetes (dated by TCRdb to the late 2010s). The protocol used for the library was the immunoSEQ multiplex PCR assay. All of the isolated RNA was reverse transcribed with the High Capacity cDNA Reverse Transcription Kit, so expressed TCRB transcripts were sequenced. The clones in this table, taken by TCRdb from immuneACCESS, are in-frame only. Not every clone is retained; where verified, under half of the shortfall comes from an unresolved V gene, and the cause of the rest is unknown. The sample yields 640,000 or so clones; 11% to 15% were counted once. Jointly, the top ten make up 0.035% to 0.045% of the sample. Summary of the overall study and its limitations: Type 1 diabetes patients showed a moderate but significant shortening of TCRB CDR3 length in all four CD4+ subsets.

For these TCRs, the target antigens are not known. Sequencing was carried out using naive CD4+ T cells from blood. Interpreted using the paper, the cell subset or site label stands for: true naive CD4+ T cells. The receptors were sampled from a man between 18 and 35 years old with type 1 diabetes.

This clone was picked up a small number of times. Mismatch with germline at one junction end may stem from a read error. The chain combines TRBV11-2 with TRBJ2-7, with 7 bases matching TRBD1. The CDR3 is made up of 15 amino acids. Germline CDR1 is SGHAT and CDR2 is FQNNGV. The CDR3 DNA is TGTGCCAGCAGCCTAGAAGGACAGGCCTCCTACGAGCAGTACTTC. This codes for CASSLEGQASYEQYF. Filled out from reference TRBV11-2 and TRBJ2-7, the complete variable domain reads EAGVAQSPRYKIIEKRQSVAFWCNPISGHATLYWYQQILGQGPKLLIQFQNNGVVDDSQLPKDRFSAERLKGVDSTLKIQPAKLEDSAVYLCASSLEGQASYEQYFGPGTRLTVT.

This clone was seen a few times. The gene calls are TRBV30 and TRBJ1-1; D remains unclear. CDR1 GTSNPN and CDR2 SVGIG come from the germline V gene (reference sequence). Trimming shortened V by 5 bases and J by 1 base, and 11 bases separated the two germline ends. The CDR3 runs 13 residues. This CDR3 reads CAWGLRRNTEAFF. CDR3 nucleotides: TGTGCCTGGGGACTGAGGCGGAACACTGAAGCTTTCTTT.

This clone has more than one count but fewer than ten. This chain joins TRBV9 and TRBJ2-4; D is unclear. The CDR3 runs to 14 residues. The V end was cut by 4 bases, the J end by 4 bases, with 12 bases between. From germline, CDR1 is SGDLS and CDR2 YYNGEE. CDR3 loop: CASSPHGPKNIQYF. CDR3 DNA sequence: TGTGCCAGCAGCCCTCATGGCCCAAAAAACATTCAGTACTTC.

The chain has TRBV25-1 and TRBJ2-5; D is unclear. Trimming cost V 6 bases and J 2 bases, with 10 bases left between them. The germline V gene has CDR1 MGHDK and CDR2 SYGVNS. This CDR3 contains 13 residues. The CDR3 DNA follows: TGTGCCAGCAGCCTCATAGGTCAAGAGACCCAGTACTTC. Its protein is CASSLIGQETQYF.